These T cell receptor delta chains were read from a single sample in a study of γδ T cells in repeated Plasmodium falciparum infection. TCRdb re-called clones from the multiplex PCR reads via CATT. The sample carries 93,000 or so delta-chain clones, 0.98% recorded once. The sample taken for sequencing was gamma-delta T cells from blood. The receptors were gathered from a pool of human donors (malaria-infected and uninfected, not separated). CDR3s include the opening cysteine and the closing phenylalanine or tryptophan. Each record gives: V gene, J gene, CDR3 protein.

>TRDV1|TRDJ1
CALGELRRYTDKLIF
>TRDV1|TRDJ1
CALGELGPSFYPYTDKLIF
>TRDV1|TRDJ1
CALLTRAYTDKLIF
>TRDV1|TRDJ3
CALGDGTGGTSWDTRQMFF
>TRDV1|TRDJ1
CALGESPSFSRFCTLADKLIF
>TRDV1|TRDJ1
CALGVPISRTGGHCCDKLIF
>TRDV2|TRDJ1
CACDTAWGISTDKLIF
>TRDV2|TRDJ1
CACDTGRGYDDKLIF
>TRDV2|TRDJ1
CACDTGYWGIRNTDKLIF
>TRDV1|TRDJ1
CALGDVRVSFAGYWGYTDKLIF
>TRDV2|.
CACDTGLGDTHTTAAQLIF
>TRDV1|TRDJ4
CAPGGLLELGDMKGPLIF
>TRDV2|TRDJ1
CACDTVGDYTDKLIF
>TRDV2|TRDJ1
CACVVLGDSPDKLIF
>TRDV1|TRDJ1
CALGEVFLPSTLGINSDKLIF
>TRDV1|TRDJ1
CALGEDNSPMWDSEYTDKLIF
>TRDV2|TRDJ1
CACDMVLGDTRSSDKLIF
>TRDV1|TRDJ1
CALGGRVARDTALIRELIF
>TRDV1|TRDJ3
CALGETTFPWGIPTSWDTRQMFF
>TRDV1|TRDJ1
CALGAQGSFVWGDTDKLIF
>TRDV2|TRDJ1
CACDAVGENTDKLIF
>TRDV2|TRDJ1
CACDKLQGDTGYTDKLIF
>TRDV2|TRDJ1
CACDRCVLGDTYTDKLIF
>TRDV2|TRDJ1
CACDSRHGQLQLGDTAAGHADKLIF
>TRDV2|TRDJ1
CACDHTYFASRPSELLGPPEKYTDKLIF
>TRDV1|TRDJ1
CALGEQRLGDKLIF
>TRDV1|TRDJ1
CALGELIATGKKTDKLIF
>TRDV2|TRDJ3
CACDTSGGSISGSSWDTRQMFF
>TRDV2|TRDJ1
CACDTRPDLGGYTDKLIF
>TRDV2|TRDJ3
CACDREFGGGYPSSWDTRQMFF
>TRDV2|TRDJ1
CACDTLSAGLYTDKLIF
>TRDV1|TRDJ1
CALGESHPPVLGRVYTDKLIF
>TRDV2|TRDJ1
CACDGLIGPSFTGGYRTTDKLIF
>TRDV2|TRDJ1
CACDTVSASDKLIF
>TRDV1|TRDJ1
CALGEGRDPSRTGGTDKLIF
>TRDV1|TRDJ1
CALGEHHFLRTETDKLIF
>TRDV1|TRDJ1
CALGELSGGYATDTDKLIF